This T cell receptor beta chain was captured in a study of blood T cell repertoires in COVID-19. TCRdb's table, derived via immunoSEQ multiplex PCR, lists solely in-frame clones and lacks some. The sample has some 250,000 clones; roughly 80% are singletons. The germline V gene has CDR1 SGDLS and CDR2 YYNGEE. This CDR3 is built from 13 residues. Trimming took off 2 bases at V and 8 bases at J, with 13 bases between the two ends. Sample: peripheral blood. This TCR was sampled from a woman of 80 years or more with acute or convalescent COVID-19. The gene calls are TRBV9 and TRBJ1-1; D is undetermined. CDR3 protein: CASSVTVRSEAFF. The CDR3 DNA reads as TGTGCCAGCAGCGTCACAGTCAGATCCGAAGCTTTCTTT.